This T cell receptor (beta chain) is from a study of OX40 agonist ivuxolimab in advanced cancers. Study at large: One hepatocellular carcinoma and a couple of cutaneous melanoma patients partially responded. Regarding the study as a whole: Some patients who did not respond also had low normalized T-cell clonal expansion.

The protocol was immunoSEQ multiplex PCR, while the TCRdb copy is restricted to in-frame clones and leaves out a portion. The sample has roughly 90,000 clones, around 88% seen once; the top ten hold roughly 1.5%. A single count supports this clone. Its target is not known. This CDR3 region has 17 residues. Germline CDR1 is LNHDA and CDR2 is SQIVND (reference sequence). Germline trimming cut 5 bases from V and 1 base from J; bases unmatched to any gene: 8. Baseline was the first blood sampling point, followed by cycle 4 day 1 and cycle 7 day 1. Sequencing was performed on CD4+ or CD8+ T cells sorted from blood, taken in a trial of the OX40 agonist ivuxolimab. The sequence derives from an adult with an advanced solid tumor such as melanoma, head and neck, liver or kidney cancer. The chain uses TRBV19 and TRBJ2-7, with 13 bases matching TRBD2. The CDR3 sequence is CASSPWTSGRVSYEQYF. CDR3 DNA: TGTGCCAGTAGTCCATGGACTAGCGGGAGAGTATCCTACGAGCAGTACTTC.